The rows below give T cell receptor beta chains drawn from one sample of a study of CD8 T cells in Susac syndrome. TCRdb re-derived calls from the immunoSEQ multiplex PCR reads in MiXCR, one entry per CDR3 protein. The table records fewer than 150,000 distinct CDR3 sequences, roughly 89% of them present only once. Sample: CD8+ T cells from PBMCs. The receptors stem from a human donor with multiple sclerosis. Each CDR3 is given with its conserved first and last residue. The D gene is left open where the match is weak. Some rows have no size entry. The others give once, few or many, or a class for an expanded clone.

clone size,V gene,J gene,D gene,CDR3 DNA,CDR3 protein
once,TRBV30,TRBJ2-7,NA,TGTGCCTGGAGTGCGGGAACCTACGAGCAGTACTTC,CAWSAGTYEQYF
NA,TRBV5-6,TRBJ2-5,TRBD1,TGTGCCAGCAGCTCCCCTGGACAGGTTTTGCAAGAGACCCAGTACTTC,CASSSPGQVLQETQYF
NA,TRBV19,TRBJ2-7,TRBD2,TGTGCCAGTAGTGAGCCGACTAGCGGGATCTACGAGCAGTACTTC,CASSEPTSGIYEQYF
NA,TRBV20-1,TRBJ2-2,NA,TGCAGTGCCCCCCGACAGATCACCGGGGAGCTGTTTTTT,CSAPRQITGELFF
NA,TRBV20-1,TRBJ2-1,TRBD1,TGCAGTGCTCACAGGGGCCACTCGTCCTACAATGAGCAGTTCTTC,CSAHRGHSSYNEQFF
NA,TRBV27,TRBJ2-7,TRBD1,TGTGCCAGCAGTATCCTCGGACAGGGATACGAGCAGTACTTC,CASSILGQGYEQYF
NA,TRBV29-1,TRBJ2-4,TRBD1,TGCAGCGCATCAGGGGGCGCGGGGACCCTAGCCAAAAACATTCAGTACTTC,CSASGGAGTLAKNIQYF
NA,TRBV7-9,TRBJ1-5,NA,TGTGCCAGCAGCTTGCCGGACGGGGACAATCAGCCCCAGCATTTT,CASSLPDGDNQPQHF
NA,TRBV20-1,TRBJ2-1,NA,TGCAGTGCTAGAGTCTCCCAGGTCGGGAGAATCAACAATGAGCAGTTCTTC,CSARVSQVGRINNEQFF
NA,TRBV30,TRBJ2-1,NA,TGTGCCTGGAGTGTCTCCTACAATGAGCAGTTCTTC,CAWSVSYNEQFF
NA,TRBV19,TRBJ2-7,NA,TGTGCCAGTAGTCCTCGGGGTAACTACGAGCAGTACTTC,CASSPRGNYEQYF
NA,TRBV27,TRBJ1-1,TRBD1,TGTGCCAGCAGGGAGGGACAGGGGTCCACTGAAGCTTTCTTT,CASREGQGSTEAFF
NA,TRBV27,TRBJ2-5,NA,TGTGCCAGCAGCTCCCCCCTCCGTGAGACCCAGTACTTC,CASSSPLRETQYF
once,TRBV19,TRBJ2-1,NA,TGTGCCAGTAGAACCCGGGGCGATGAGCAGTTCTTC,CASRTRGDEQFF
NA,TRBV7-9,TRBJ2-7,TRBD2,TGTGCCAGCAGCCCAACTAGCGGGAGAGGTCGGGGGGAGCAGTACTTC,CASSPTSGRGRGEQYF
once,TRBV12-3/TRBV12-4,TRBJ1-1,NA,TGTGCCAGCAGTGGGGTCAGGGCGAACACTGAAGCTTTCTTT,CASSGVRANTEAFF
NA,TRBV7-9,TRBJ2-7,NA,TGTGCCAGCAGCTTAGCCAACTCTAAGGAGCAGTACTTC,CASSLANSKEQYF
NA,TRBV12-3/TRBV12-4,TRBJ1-5,NA,TGTGCCAGCAGTCCCCAGGGTATCAATCAGCCCCAGCATTTT,CASSPQGINQPQHF
NA,TRBV12-3/TRBV12-4,TRBJ2-1,NA,TGTGCCAGCAGTTTATCGGCCCACGTAGCCTACAATGAGCAGTTCTTC,CASSLSAHVAYNEQFF
NA,TRBV3-1,TRBJ2-2,NA,TGTGCCAGCAGTCGGGCTCACACCGGGGAGCTGTTTTTT,CASSRAHTGELFF
NA,TRBV14,TRBJ2-5,NA,TGTGCCAGCAGCCACGGCGGCGTGACCCAGTACTTC,CASSHGGVTQYF
NA,TRBV6-5,TRBJ2-5,NA,TGTGCCAGCGGGCACATGGCAGGGTCGGAGACCCAGTACTTC,CASGHMAGSETQYF
NA,TRBV7-7,TRBJ2-1,TRBD2,TGTGCCAGCAGCCCCGGGGGGACTAGCCTATACAATGAGCAGTTCTTC,CASSPGGTSLYNEQFF
NA,TRBV15,TRBJ2-5,NA,TGTGCCATCAGCAGGACCGGGACGTTCCAGGAGACCCAGTACTTC,CAISRTGTFQETQYF
NA,TRBV4-1,TRBJ1-2,NA,TGCGCCAGCAGCCAAGATTTTGGGACGGTGTATGGCTACACCTTC,CASSQDFGTVYGYTF
NA,TRBV23-1,TRBJ1-1,NA,TGCGCCAGCAGTCAGGCCCGGAACCTCAACACTGAAGCTTTCTTT,CASSQARNLNTEAFF
NA,TRBV9,TRBJ1-2,NA,TGTGCCAGCAGCGTAGGGGTCCTAGATGCTAACTATGGCTACACCTTC,CASSVGVLDANYGYTF
NA,TRBV6-5,TRBJ2-3,NA,TGTGCCAGCAGTTACCAGGGCAACCAGTGGTATTTT,CASSYQGNQWYF
NA,TRBV6-5,TRBJ1-5,TRBD1,TGTGCCAGCAGCTATGACAGGGGGGATCAGCCCCAGCATTTT,CASSYDRGDQPQHF
NA,TRBV27,TRBJ1-5,NA,TGTGCCAGCAGCCCGGACAGTATCCATCAGCCCCAGCATTTT,CASSPDSIHQPQHF
NA,TRBV29-1,TRBJ2-1,NA,TGCAGCGTCCTTGGAGGGCTGGGTGAGCAGTTCTTC,CSVLGGLGEQFF
NA,TRBV5-1,TRBJ1-2,NA,TGCGCCAGCAGCTTAGACGGGGGCTACACCTTC,CASSLDGGYTF
NA,TRBV2,TRBJ2-1,TRBD1,TGTGCCAGACTGGACAGGGAAAGGGGAAATGAGCAGTTCTTC,CARLDRERGNEQFF
NA,TRBV5-1,TRBJ1-1,NA,TGCGCCAGCAGCCCACGTCCGGGGAACACTGAAGCTTTCTTT,CASSPRPGNTEAFF
few,TRBV29-1,TRBJ1-1,NA,TGCAGCGTTGTTCGTAACACTGAAGCTTTCTTT,CSVVRNTEAFF
NA,TRBV5-4,TRBJ1-1,NA,TGTGCCAGCAGCCCGGGGAGACGAGACAGAACCACTGAAGCTTTCTTT,CASSPGRRDRTTEAFF
NA,TRBV20-1,TRBJ2-7,TRBD2,TGCAGTGCAAGACCGGGACTAGCGGCCCCTCAGTTATACGAGCAGTACTTC,CSARPGLAAPQLYEQYF
NA,TRBV29-1,TRBJ2-3,NA,TGCAGCGTTGAAGTTTGGGGCAGTTCCACAGATACGCAGTATTTT,CSVEVWGSSTDTQYF
once,TRBV11-2,TRBJ2-3,TRBD2,TGTGCCAGCAGCTCCCCGGGACTAGCGGGAGGGCCTTCTCCGAGCACAGATACGCAGTATTTT,CASSSPGLAGGPSPSTDTQYF
NA,TRBV20-1,TRBJ1-1,NA,TGCAGTGCTAGATCCCAGGGTAGGACTGAAGCTTTCTTT,CSARSQGRTEAFF
NA,TRBV19,TRBJ2-1,NA,TGTGCCAGTAGTATAGTGGGCCGGGACAATGAGCAGTTCTTC,CASSIVGRDNEQFF
NA,TRBV13,TRBJ2-1,TRBD2,TGTGCCAGCAGCCCCAGACTAGCGGAGGCCTACAATGAGCAGTTCTTC,CASSPRLAEAYNEQFF
NA,TRBV5-5,TRBJ2-5,TRBD2,TGTGCCAGCAGCACCGGACTAGCGGGAGGGACCCAAGAGACCCAGTACTTC,CASSTGLAGGTQETQYF
NA,TRBV4-3,TRBJ2-7,TRBD1,TGCGCCAGCAGCCAAGAGATCTCCCGGACAGGATTTCTGTACGAGCAGTACTTC,CASSQEISRTGFLYEQYF
NA,TRBV19,TRBJ1-5,NA,TGTGCCAGTAGTATAGATCTATATTTGGGGCCAGGCAATCAGCCCCAGCATTTT,CASSIDLYLGPGNQPQHF
NA,TRBV19,TRBJ2-3,TRBD1,TGTGCCAGTAGGGGACAGGGAGAGTGGGCAGATACGCAGTATTTT,CASRGQGEWADTQYF
NA,TRBV14,TRBJ2-7,NA,TGTGCCAGCAGCCAAGGACAGTACTACGAGCAGTACTTC,CASSQGQYYEQYF
NA,TRBV5-4,TRBJ2-5,NA,TGTGCCAGTCTAGGGGAAGAGACCCAGTACTTC,CASLGEETQYF
NA,TRBV6-1,TRBJ2-5,NA,TGTGCCAGCAGTGAAGGGTTTGAGTACTTC,CASSEGFEYF
NA,TRBV20-1,TRBJ2-1,TRBD2,TGCAGTGCTAGAGATGACGCGGGGGGCGGATGGAATGAGCAGTTCTTC,CSARDDAGGGWNEQFF
once,TRBV25-1,TRBJ1-2,NA,TGTGCCAGCAGTGAATACGGACATCTCGGTTACTATGGCTACACCTTC,CASSEYGHLGYYGYTF
NA,TRBV24-1,TRBJ2-5,NA,TGTGCCACCAGTGATTTTGAAAAAGAGACCCAGTACTTC,CATSDFEKETQYF
NA,TRBV20-1,TRBJ1-5,NA,TGCAGTGCCGGGGGGCAGTTCAATCAGCCCCAGCATTTT,CSAGGQFNQPQHF
NA,TRBV9,TRBJ2-3,TRBD1,TGTGCCAGCAGCCCTGCCGGGACAGCTAGCACAGATACGCAGTATTTT,CASSPAGTASTDTQYF
NA,TRBV12-1,TRBJ2-7,NA,TGTGCCAGCAGCCGATGGCTGGGCTCCTCCTACGAGCAGTACTTC,CASSRWLGSSYEQYF
NA,TRBV6-2/TRBV6-3,TRBJ2-5,NA,TGTGCCAGCAGTTACGCAGGGATCTTTGAGACCCAGTACTTC,CASSYAGIFETQYF
NA,TRBV4-3,TRBJ2-7,NA,TGCGCCAGCAGCCAAGATCTAGGGGACCGTGGGGCCTACGAGCAGTACTTC,CASSQDLGDRGAYEQYF